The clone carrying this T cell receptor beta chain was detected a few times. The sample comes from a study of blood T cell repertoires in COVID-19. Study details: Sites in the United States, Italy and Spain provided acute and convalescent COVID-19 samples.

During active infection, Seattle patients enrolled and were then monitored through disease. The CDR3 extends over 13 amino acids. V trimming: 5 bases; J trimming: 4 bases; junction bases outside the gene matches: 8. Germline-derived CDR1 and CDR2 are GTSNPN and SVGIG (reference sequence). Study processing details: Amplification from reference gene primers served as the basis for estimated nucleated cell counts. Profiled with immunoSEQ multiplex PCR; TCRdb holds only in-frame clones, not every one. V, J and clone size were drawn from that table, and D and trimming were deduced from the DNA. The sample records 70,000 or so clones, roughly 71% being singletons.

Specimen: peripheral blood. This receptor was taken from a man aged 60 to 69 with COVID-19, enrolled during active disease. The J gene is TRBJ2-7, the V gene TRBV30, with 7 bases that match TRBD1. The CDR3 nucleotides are TGTGCCTGGGACGTAGGGGGCCGATACGAGCAGTACTTC. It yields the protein CAWDVGGRYEQYF.